This T cell receptor (beta chain) was observed in a study of T-cell reconstitution after alpha-beta-depleted transplantation in children. Notes on the study in general: Some patients showed high day-60 TCRbeta diversity, which derived from surviving recipient T cells and thymic progenitors. The main origin of T-cell counts and diversity one year after transplant was newly produced T cells. Several hundred expanded graft clones reportedly were the source of alpha-beta T cells about two months after transplant.

This clonotype was detected only a few times. Its antigen is as yet unknown. Preparation of the TCRbeta library involved a method that used unique molecular identifiers. MiXCR, run by TCRdb on the PCR reads, gives a single entry per CDR3 protein. The sample includes about 900,000 distinct CDR3 sequences, about 31% of them seen just once. The CDR3 is 16 amino acids. The V and J ends lost 3 bases and 5 bases respectively, with 20 bases between them. The germline gives CDR1 KGHSH, CDR2 LQKENI. The sequencing here drew on PBMCs, mostly from graft donor cells, taken 360 days after TCRalphabeta/CD19-depleted stem cell transplant. J is TRBJ2-7 and V is TRBV18, with D unclear. The sequence derives from a boy in the first two years of life who had a stem cell transplant for SCID, so the T cells may come from the graft donor. In nucleotides, the CDR3 is TGTGCCAGCTCACCTTCACCCGGAAGGACCGTCCACGAGCAGTACTTC. It specifies CASSPSPGRTVHEQYF.